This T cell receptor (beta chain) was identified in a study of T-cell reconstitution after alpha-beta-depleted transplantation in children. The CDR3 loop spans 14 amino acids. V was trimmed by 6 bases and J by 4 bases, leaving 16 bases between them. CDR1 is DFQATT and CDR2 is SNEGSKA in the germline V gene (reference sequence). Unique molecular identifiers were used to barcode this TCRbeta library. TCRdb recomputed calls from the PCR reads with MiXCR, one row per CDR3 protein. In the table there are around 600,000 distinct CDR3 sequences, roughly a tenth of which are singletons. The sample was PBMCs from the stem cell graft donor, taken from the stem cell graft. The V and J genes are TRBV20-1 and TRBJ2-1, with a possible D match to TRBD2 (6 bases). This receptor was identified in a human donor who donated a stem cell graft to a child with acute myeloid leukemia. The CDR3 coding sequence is TGCAGTGCAAGACTACTAGGAGGGTACAATGAGCAGTTCTTC. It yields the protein CSARLLGGYNEQFF.